This T cell receptor beta chain was sequenced during a study of shared clonotypes between healthy human individuals. Repertoires were generated with immunoSEQ multiplex PCR, while TCRdb's copy carries only in-frame clones and drops some. This table has some 1,100,000 clones, around 82% appearing once. The V gene end was trimmed by 4 bases and the J gene end by 6 bases; junction bases not matched to a gene: 10. Germline loops: CDR1 SGHRS, CDR2 YFSETQ. The CDR3 contains 15 residues. Sequencing input: memory CD4+ T cells from PBMCs. The subset was: CD45RA-negative fraction. The receptor was isolated from a man younger than 30 in good health. Some clones in this sample may be carry-over from other donors' samples. The chain joins TRBV5-1 to TRBJ1-5; TRBD1 agrees at 7 bases. The CDR3 region has the DNA TGCGCCAGCAGCCTAATGGGAGGGGGCTCTCAGCCCCAGCATTTT. This codes for CASSLMGGGSQPQHF.